The T cell receptor beta chain under discussion was sequenced for a study of identical twins. Overall study results and limits: Zero-insertion analyses were open to partial confounding by invariant MAIT and iNKT cells. Modelling approaches yielded underestimates of out-of-frame TCR alpha sharing between monozygotic twins. Beta out-of-frame sequences showed weaker excess twin sharing.

This clonotype was seen only a few times. Its antigen is not identified. CDR1 LGHDT and CDR2 YNNKEL come from the germline V gene (reference sequence). The CDR3 totals 17 residues. V lost 4 bases to trimming and J lost 4 bases; unmatched junction nucleotides: 13. MiXCR was run by TCRdb on the 5' RACE reads, yielding one entry per CDR3 protein. Altogether 200,000 or so distinct CDR3 sequences are present, under 10% being singletons, with the ten largest covering more than 1.5%. These data were also filed under a second study, of yellow fever vaccine responses in identical twins.

This chain links TRBV3-1 with TRBJ2-1, with 7 bases matching TRBD1. The clonotype originates from a woman aged 18-35 years in good health. Sequencing used memory (CD45RO+) T cells sorted from blood. The CDR3 spells CASSPTDRAVEYNEQFF. The CDR3 bases are TGTGCCAGCAGCCCTACTGACAGGGCGGTAGAATACAATGAGCAGTTCTTC.